The rows below give T cell receptor beta chains drawn from one sample of a study of PD-1 blockade in classical Hodgkin lymphoma. Some clones are missing from TCRdb's copy, which holds only in-frame ones; the method was immunoSEQ multiplex PCR. Found here are tens of thousands of clones, approximately 90% of them singletons; the top ten hold 2.5%. The sample in question was peripheral blood mononuclear cells (PBMCs), obtained at baseline. These receptors were obtained from a human donor with classical Hodgkin lymphoma. Both conserved end residues are part of each CDR3. D genes are given only for firm matches.

TRBJ1-2 | . | TRBV27 | CASSLRGNGYTF
TRBJ2-1 | TRBD2 | TRBV4-2 | CASSQEPGGTYNEQFF
TRBJ2-1 | TRBD2 | TRBV7-9 | CASSPSGTSGGSYNEQFF
TRBJ2-5 | . | TRBV5-1 | CASTESLVLQETQYF
TRBJ1-1 | TRBD1 | TRBV19 | CASSTTGGWDTEAFF
TRBJ2-7 | . | TRBV5-1 | CASSSWDAEGEQYF
TRBJ2-7 | . | TRBV6-6 | CATRGTGGEQYF
TRBJ1-2 | . | TRBV5-1 | CASSLSPQGSNYGYTF
TRBJ1-1 | . | TRBV6-1 | CASSEVVGVNTEAFF
TRBJ2-3 | . | TRBV6-6 | CATYSQTSTDTQYF
TRBJ2-3 | . | TRBV5-1 | CASTRGQSTDTQYF
TRBJ2-7 | . | TRBV6-6 | CASSYSNTGPEQYF
TRBJ2-1 | TRBD2 | TRBV29-1 | CSVEELERGAINEQFF
TRBJ2-5 | . | TRBV6-5 | CASSRPEETQYF
TRBJ2-7 | . | TRBV21-1 | CASSKNPRVRSVSGDSYEQYF
TRBJ1-3 | . | TRBV7-3 | CASSLGSGNTIYF